Each of the 22 T cell receptor beta chains below was sequenced from the same sample in a study of patients and donors after allogeneic stem cell transplantation. TCRdb reprocessed the RT-PCR reads via MiXCR and lists one record per CDR3 protein. The sample holds over 350,000 distinct CDR3 sequences; 15% to 20% are singletons and the top ten take about 7%. Source material: blood, either unsorted or a sorted T cell fraction (not recorded which). All receptors come from a human donor who was either an allogeneic HSCT recipient or a stem cell or donor lymphocyte infusion donor (not recorded which). It is not recorded whose cells these are; they may come from a transplant donor.

The chain has TRBV11-1 and TRBJ2-7, with D possibly TRBD1 on 6 matching bases. Trimming removed 1 base from V and 0 bases from J, with 10 bases in between. The CDR3 contains 15 residues. CDR1 is SGHAT and CDR2 is FQDESV in the germline V gene (reference sequence). The DNA for the CDR3 is TGTGCCAGCAGCTTAGAACAGGGCAGCTCCTACGAGCAGTACTTC. It specifies CASSLEQGSSYEQYF.

The chain carries TRBV15 and TRBJ2-3, with unresolved D. Germline CDR1 LNHNV, CDR2 YYDKDF (reference sequence). Trimming shortened V by 0 bases and J by 3 bases, and 1 base separated the two germline ends. This CDR3 spans 12 amino acids. In nucleotides, the CDR3 is TGTGCCACCAGCAGAGATACAGATACGCAGTATTTT. Translation: CATSRDTDTQYF.

This clonotype was counted only a few times. The chain carries TRBV5-1 and TRBJ1-1, with TRBD1 matching 9 bases. With V trimmed by 3 bases and J by 0 bases, 9 bases remained unmatched. The CDR3 length is 17 residues. Germline-derived CDR1 and CDR2 are SGHRS and YFSETQ. Written as DNA, the CDR3 is TGCGCCAGCAGCTCCTGGCGGACAGGGGTTATGAACACTGAAGCTTTCTTT. Translated, it gives CASSSWRTGVMNTEAFF.

This clonotype showed up just a few times. J is TRBJ1-4 and V is TRBV9, with D perhaps TRBD1 (5 bases). V gave up 0 bases and J gave up 3 bases, with 12 bases separating them. The germline CDR1 and CDR2 sequences are SGDLS and YYNGEE. The CDR3 has 16 amino acids. The CDR3 spells CASSVEAGGPNEKLFF. The CDR3 nucleotides are TGTGCCAGCAGCGTAGAGGCGGGGGGACCTAATGAAAAACTGTTTTTT.

This chain joins TRBV14 and TRBJ2-7; 9 bases fit TRBD2. Germline assignment: CDR1 SGHDN and CDR2 FVKESK. The ends lost 0 bases at V and 5 bases at J; junction bases unmatched: 11. The CDR3 is made up of 17 amino acids. The CDR3 DNA follows: TGTGCCAGCAGCCAAGATCTGGGTAGCGGGAGAATCAACGAGCAGTACTTC. Translation gives CASSQDLGSGRINEQYF.

This clonotype turned up a few times. The CDR3 loop reads CASSLSSEGYEQYF. CDR3 nucleotide sequence: TGTGCCAGCAGTTTATCGAGCGAAGGCTACGAGCAGTACTTC. The rearrangement uses TRBV12-3 or TRBV12-4 and TRBJ2-7; D gene uncertain. The CDR3 extends over 14 amino acids. Trimming shortened V by 2 bases and J by 3 bases, and 11 bases separated the two germline ends.

The chain joins TRBV25-1 to TRBJ2-7; 7 positions agree with TRBD2. J was trimmed by 0 bases and V by 8 bases; bases with no gene match: 7. Germline lookup yields CDR1 MGHDK and CDR2 SYGVNS. This CDR3 has 14 amino acids. The CDR3 sequence: CASRVAGSSYEQYF. The CDR3, as DNA: TGTGCCAGCCGCGTAGCGGGTAGCTCCTACGAGCAGTACTTC.

The chain combines TRBV12-3 or TRBV12-4 with TRBJ2-7; D remains unclear. This CDR3 has 11 residues. The ends were cut back, 4 bases at V and 5 bases at J, with 6 bases in the middle. The CDR3 region is CASSSPHEQYF. The CDR3 coding sequence is TGTGCCAGCAGTTCCCCCCACGAGCAGTACTTC.

This clonotype showed up just a few times. This chain connects TRBV7-6 to TRBJ1-1, with unresolved D. The CDR3 is made up of 13 amino acids. The ends were cut back, 5 bases at V and 7 bases at J, with 14 bases in the middle. Per germline, CDR1 SGHVS and CDR2 FNYEAQ. CDR3 amino acids: CASSLGRKDEAFF. CDR3 bases: TGTGCCAGCAGCCTCGGACGAAAGGATGAAGCTTTCTTT.

The gene calls are TRBV10-3 and TRBJ1-2; D is unclear. V lost 2 bases, J lost 10 bases, and 14 bases lay in between. Germline assignment: CDR1 ENHRY and CDR2 SYGVKD. This CDR3 contains 13 residues. CDR3 in DNA: TGTGCCATCAGTGAGGGTCGCTTGGAGGACTACACCTTC. This encodes CAISEGRLEDYTF.

This clonotype showed up many times. This chain connects TRBV20-1 to TRBJ2-5; no clear D gene. Trimming stripped 3 bases from V and 2 bases from J, with 13 bases between. In germline, CDR1 is DFQATT, CDR2 SNEGSKA (reference sequence). There are 14 residues in the CDR3. CDR3 bases: TGCAGTGCTAGCGTAATAACTACTCAAGAGACCCAGTACTTC. This encodes CSASVITTQETQYF.

This clonotype was observed at least ten times. CDR3 in DNA: TGTGCCAGCAGTTTAGAAACTAGACAAGAGACCCAGTACTTC. Protein product: CASSLETRQETQYF. The chain employs TRBV12-3 or TRBV12-4 and TRBJ2-5; a possible D gene is TRBD2 (5 bases). Trimming stripped 1 base from V and 2 bases from J, with 8 bases between. The CDR3 is 14 residues long.

This clonotype was counted at least ten times. The J gene is TRBJ2-1, the V gene TRBV12-3 or TRBV12-4; TRBD2 agrees at 11 bases. The CDR3 runs 15 residues. The junction had 4 bases not matched to a gene; V was cut back by 6 bases and J by 3 bases. The CDR3 nucleotides read TGTGCCAGCAGCGGCACTAGCGGGAGCTACAATGAGCAGTTCTTC. Encoded protein: CASSGTSGSYNEQFF.

The J gene is TRBJ2-1, the V gene TRBV7-9, with D possibly being TRBD1 (6 bases). This CDR3 comprises 15 residues. Trimming shortened V by 5 bases and J by 0 bases, and 11 bases separated the two germline ends. CDR1 is SEHNR, CDR2 FQNEAQ, per germline (reference sequence). The CDR3: CASSVTGSSYNEQFF. The CDR3 bases are TGTGCCAGCAGCGTAACAGGGAGCTCCTACAATGAGCAGTTCTTC.

The chain uses TRBV6-1 and TRBJ1-5; D is possibly TRBD1 (5 bases). Trimming shortened V by 2 bases and J by 7 bases, and 12 bases separated the two germline ends. The CDR3 length is 14 residues. The germline CDR1 and CDR2 sequences are MNHNS and SASEGT. Here the CDR3 reads CASSEPPTVQPQHF. As DNA, the CDR3 is TGTGCCAGCAGTGAACCACCGACAGTCCAGCCCCAGCATTTT.

The J gene is TRBJ2-5, the V gene TRBV7-9; 9 nucleotides match TRBD2. With 11 bases clipped from V and 5 bases from J, the junction kept 9 bases outside the gene matches. Germline lookup yields CDR1 SEHNR and CDR2 FQNEAQ (reference sequence). This CDR3 has 13 residues. For the CDR3, the DNA is TGTGCCGGGGACCGAAGCGGGGGGGAGACCCAGTACTTC. Its translation is CAGDRSGGETQYF.

As concerns this clonotype: A read error may be the cause here, since a much bigger clone is one base away. The J gene is TRBJ2-3, the V gene TRBV10-3; 8 nucleotides align to TRBD2. Germline CDR1 reads ENHRY; CDR2 reads SYGVKD. The CDR3 consists of 14 residues. V dropped 6 bases and J dropped 5; count of bases not matched to a gene: 7. The DNA of the CDR3 is TGTGCCATCAGGATGACTAGCGTGGGAGATACGCAGTATTTT. This encodes CAIRMTSVGDTQYF.

The genes are TRBV5-1 and TRBJ1-1, with D possibly TRBD1 on 6 matching bases. Looked up from germline, CDR1 is SGHRS and CDR2 is YFSETQ. The CDR3 has 13 amino acids. Between the trimmed V and J ends, which lost 0 bases and 8 bases, there was a span of 11 bases. CDR3 bases: TGCGCCAGCAGCTTGGTGCCGGGGGCAGAAGCTTTCTTT. Translation gives CASSLVPGAEAFF.

The chain recombines TRBV9 with TRBJ2-7; TRBD1 might be the D (5 bases). The V end lost 1 base, the J end lost 4 bases, and 15 bases lay between the germline ends. Germline V gene sequence: CDR1 SGDLS, CDR2 YYNGEE. The CDR3 is 15 amino acids. The CDR3 DNA is TGTGCCAGCAGCGTAAGAGTAGGGGCAGCGTACGAGCAGTACTTC. This translates into CASSVRVGAAYEQYF.

The chain links TRBV27 to TRBJ1-4; D remains ambiguous. Germline V gene data show CDR1 as MNHEY and CDR2 as SMNVEV (reference sequence). The CDR3 runs 16 residues. The V end was cut by 2 bases, the J end by 4 bases, with 14 bases between. The DNA for the CDR3 is TGTGCCAGCAGTTTAAGGATTCAGGCCATTAATGAAAAACTGTTTTTT. This encodes CASSLRIQAINEKLFF.

This clonotype has only a few counts. The chain recombines TRBV6-1 with TRBJ1-5; the match to TRBD1 covers 7 bases. CDR1 and CDR2 (germline): MNHNS, SASEGT. The junction had 11 bases not matched to a gene; V was cut back by 8 bases and J by 7 bases. The CDR3 sequence is 14 residues long. The CDR3 protein is CASSYGTAGQPQHF. The CDR3 region has the DNA TGTGCCAGCTCATACGGGACAGCGGGGCAGCCCCAGCATTTT.

This chain links TRBV29-1 with TRBJ2-5; D remains ambiguous. Germline CDR1 and CDR2: SQVTM and ANQGSEA. The CDR3 totals 12 residues. V was cut by 7 bases and J by 0 bases, with 9 bases left in between. The CDR3 loop reads CSALGNQETQYF. CDR3 coding DNA: TGCAGCGCCCTCGGAAACCAAGAGACCCAGTACTTC. The variable domain in full, completed from reference TRBV29-1 and TRBJ2-5, reads SAVISQKPSRDICQRGTSLTIQCQVDSQVTMMFWYRQQPGQSLTLIATANQGSEATYESGFVIDKFPISRPNLTFSTLTVSNMSPEDSSIYLCSALGNQETQYFGPGTRLLVL.